This T cell receptor beta chain came from a study of blood T cell repertoires in COVID-19 (dated by TCRdb to 2020 to 2021). For the wider study: Samples from collaborators originated in the United States, Italy and Spain and spanned both the acute and convalescent phases of COVID-19. Deeply sampled blood TCRbeta repertoires from subjects exposed to, actively infected with, or recovered from COVID-19 were included in the dataset. The prospective study material was composed of cDNA or gDNA derived from T cells, B-cell-depleted T cells, or PBMCs. Where HLA class I and class II types were available, the types were taken from metadata supplied by the sample provider, not from assay-based typing. The repertoires were made available in a free public database intended to serve as a resource for research on the immune response to SARS-CoV-2. Samples were obtained from the ongoing ImmuneRACE study (first 160 participants) and from 950 to 1,500 subjects provided by 6 global collaborators. Sample metadata almost always included a de-identified subject ID, COVID-19 status, age in years and sex. On the study overall, not on this receptor specifically: The quantity of clinical and demographic metadata differed by source and by participant and was supplied without curation.

This clone was detected a few times. Which antigen it targets is not known. Base qualities were left out, and no much larger clone turns up one base away. Enrolling through a virtual design, the prospective study's participants ranged in age from roughly 18 to 95 years and lived across about two dozen United States geographic areas. Cohort assignment in the prospective study relied on participant-reported clinical history from a screening survey and a study questionnaire. Mobile phlebotomists in the prospective study collected whole blood, serum and a nasopharyngeal or oropharyngeal swab from every participant. Prospective study participants could optionally give additional blood draws and questionnaires over an approximately 2-month period. Blood samples from the prospective study were shipped frozen or at room temperature prior to DNA extraction. The immunoSEQ Assay, a bias-controlled multiplex PCR, was used to amplify TCRbeta CDR3 regions from genomic DNA. The original methods were these. The number of nucleated cells in each sample was estimated from the amplification of reference gene primers within the assay. To quantify the absolute abundance of each unique TCRbeta CDR3 rearrangement, sequence reads were collapsed and filtered. For each sample, productive Simpson clonality was calculated by taking the square root of Simpson's diversity index across productive rearrangements. The immuneACCESS repertoire file appears here via TCRdb, limited to in-frame rearrangements. These files lack a portion of the clones; in checked studies, under half of the deficit traces to unresolved V genes, and the cause of the others is not known. For V, J and clone size, that table is used; D and trimming come from the DNA. This sample has over 50,000 clones in its table, and 65% to 85% of those were observed once. Around 3.7% of the sample belongs to the ten largest clones.

The origin of this receptor is a woman in her forties with acute COVID-19. Sequencing was done on a sample of PBMCs or T cells enriched from blood (not recorded which).

The CDR3 region has the sequence CASSPQGANQPQHF. The nucleotides read TGTGCCAGCTCACCGCAGGGGGCGAATCAGCCCCAGCATTTT. The chain was built from TRBV18 and TRBJ1-5; 8 of the junction bases match TRBD1. As encoded in the germline V gene, CDR1 is KGHSH while CDR2 is LQKENI. Trimming takes 3 bases off V and 4 bases off J; junction bases not matched to a gene: 2. CDR3 length: 14 amino acids, cysteine to phenylalanine. The CDR3 DNA has 42 bases and is translated from base 1.